What follows is one TCR beta chain and its context. The data belong to a study of blood T cell repertoires in COVID-19. Profiling relied on immunoSEQ multiplex PCR, and the TCRdb table lists in-frame clones only, not all of them. The sample lists more than 150,000 clones; less than 90% were seen once. This CDR3 has 15 amino acids. The ends were cut back, 0 bases at V and 0 bases at J, with 9 bases in the middle. Germline CDR1 is SGHNT and CDR2 is YYREEE (reference sequence). The receptor comes from a woman between 35 and 50 years old with acute or convalescent COVID-19. V is TRBV5-4 and J is TRBJ1-2; D might be TRBD1 (5 bases). The sequenced sample was peripheral blood. The CDR3 DNA reads as TGTGCCAGCAGCTTGGGGAACAGGCCTAACTATGGCTACACCTTC. It codes for CASSLGNRPNYGYTF.